The 26 T cell receptor beta chains listed next were all sequenced from one sample in a study of blood T cell repertoires in COVID-19. Method: immunoSEQ multiplex PCR; TCRdb's copy keeps in-frame clones and lacks some. The data hold approximately 320,000 clones, with over 80% observed a single time. The specimen sequenced was PBMCs or T cells enriched from blood (not recorded which). The receptor set was obtained from a woman aged 18 to 35 who had recovered from COVID-19.

In this sample, this clone turned up once. This sequence joins TRBV6-4 and TRBJ2-5; D might be TRBD1 (6 bases). The CDR3 covers 15 residues. V lost 3 bases, J lost 3 bases, and 14 bases lay in between. CDR1 is MRHNA and CDR2 is SNTAGT in the germline V gene. This CDR3 reads CASSEAAGAEETQYF. The CDR3 DNA is TGTGCCAGCAGTGAGGCTGCAGGGGCGGAAGAGACCCAGTACTTC.

The chain joins TRBV27 to TRBJ1-1, with 7 positions matching TRBD1. Germline values: CDR1 MNHEY, CDR2 SMNVEV (reference sequence). The J segment lost 0 bases and the V segment lost 3 bases, leaving 1 base of the junction unmatched. The CDR3 has 14 amino acids. For the CDR3, the DNA is TGTGCCAGCAGTTTGGGACAGATGAACACTGAAGCTTTCTTT. Translation: CASSLGQMNTEAFF.

This clone was counted a single time. The CDR3 sequence: CASSRTLSYNEQFF. Written as DNA, the CDR3 is TGTGCCAGCAGCCGGACACTCTCCTACAATGAGCAGTTCTTC. The chain combines TRBV3-1 (or the pseudogene TRBV3-2) with TRBJ2-1; TRBD1 might be the D (5 bases). Germline values: CDR1 LGHDT, CDR2 YNNKEL (reference sequence). The V end was cut by 4 bases, the J end by 0 bases, with 7 bases between. This CDR3 spans 14 amino acids.

This sequence joins TRBV27 and TRBJ2-3; 7 nucleotides match TRBD2. This CDR3 is 14 amino acids long. J was trimmed by 2 bases and V by 5 bases; bases with no gene match: 4. The germline gives CDR1 MNHEY, CDR2 SMNVEV (reference sequence). The DNA of the CDR3 is TGTGCCAGCAGTGGCGGGACTACCACAGATACGCAGTATTTT. Residues: CASSGGTTTDTQYF.

The chain employs TRBV11-3 and TRBJ1-3; a possible D gene is TRBD1 (5 bases). CDR1 is SGHNT and CDR2 is YENEEA in the germline V gene. V was pared by 5 bases and J by 4 bases, with 12 bases between. The CDR3 loop spans 14 amino acids. This chain's CDR3 is CASSLQGLGNTIYF. In DNA form, the CDR3 reads TGTGCCAGCAGCCTCCAGGGTTTAGGAAACACCATATATTTT.

The J gene is TRBJ1-1, the V gene TRBV12-3 or TRBV12-4, with D possibly being TRBD1 (5 bases). The length of the CDR3 is 13 residues. Trimming cost V 5 bases and J 2 bases, with 9 bases left between them. CDR3 sequence reads: CASSPTANTEAFF. CDR3 nucleotides: TGTGCCAGCAGTCCGACAGCAAACACTGAAGCTTTCTTT.

V gene TRBV6-2 or TRBV6-3 combines with J gene TRBJ1-1; no firm D call. CDR3 length: 12 residues. The V gene's germline CDR1 is MNHEY and CDR2 SVGEGT. V was cut by 7 bases and J by 5 bases, with 11 bases left in between. CDR3 sequence: CASTPGGTEAFF. The DNA for the CDR3 is TGTGCCAGCACCCCCGGCGGGACTGAAGCTTTCTTT.

V and J are TRBV18 and TRBJ2-7; D might be TRBD2 (5 bases). This CDR3 has 15 amino acids. Germline V gene sequence: CDR1 KGHSH, CDR2 LQKENI. The V end lost 5 bases, the J end lost 0 bases, and 14 bases lay between the germline ends. The CDR3 region has the DNA TGTGCCAGCTCAGGAGACCGAACTAGCTCCTACGAGCAGTACTTC. Amino acids: CASSGDRTSSYEQYF.

The V and J genes are TRBV30 and TRBJ2-7; 8 bases map to TRBD2. CDR1 is GTSNPN and CDR2 is SVGIG in the germline V gene (reference sequence). There are 12 residues in the CDR3. Trimming at V came to 7 bases and at J to 5 bases, leaving 7 bases not matched to a gene. The DNA of the CDR3 is TGTGCCTTATCACGGGGGGGACACGAGCAGTACTTC. Translating it yields CALSRGGHEQYF.

This rearrangement joins TRBV25-1 to TRBJ2-3; 8 nucleotides match TRBD2. The J segment lost 9 bases and the V segment lost 7 bases, leaving 6 bases of the junction unmatched. From germline, CDR1 is MGHDK and CDR2 SYGVNS. The CDR3 runs to 12 residues. CDR3 in DNA: TGTGCCAGCACCGCCTCGGGGGGGACGCAGTATTTT. Protein: CASTASGGTQYF.

The genes are TRBV3-1 (or the pseudogene TRBV3-2) and TRBJ2-7; 11 bases fit TRBD2. The CDR3 is 15 amino acids. Germline V gives CDR1 LGHDT, CDR2 YNNKEL (reference sequence). J lost 4 bases, V lost 4 bases, and 6 bases had no gene match. DNA for the CDR3: TGTGCCAGCAGCCCTACACTAGCGGGAGTGTACGAGCAGTACTTC. The encoded protein is CASSPTLAGVYEQYF.

The rearrangement joins TRBV5-4 to TRBJ2-5; 12 positions match TRBD2. Germline V CDR1 and CDR2: SGHNT, YYREEE (reference sequence). With 4 bases clipped from V and 2 bases from J, the junction kept 3 bases outside the gene matches. The CDR3 consists of 15 residues. The CDR3 sequence: CASSRTSGEQETQYF. Here the CDR3 DNA reads TGTGCCAGCAGCCGGACTAGCGGGGAACAAGAGACCCAGTACTTC. Variable domain in full (rest from reference TRBV5-4 and TRBJ2-5): ETGVTQSPTHLIKTRGQQVTLRCSSQSGHNTVSWYQQALGQGPQFIFQYYREEENGRGNFPPRFSGLQFPNYSSELNVNALELDDSALYLCASSRTSGEQETQYFGPGTRLLVL.

The chain uses TRBV6-5 and TRBJ1-2; tentatively, D is TRBD1 (5 bases). Germline CDR1 and CDR2: MNHEY and SVGAGI. The V and J ends lost 2 bases and 7 bases respectively, with 11 bases between them. CDR3 size: 13 residues. CDR3 bases: TGTGCCAGCAGTTACAGTTCGGGACTTGGCTACACCTTC. As protein: CASSYSSGLGYTF.

V and J are TRBV7-6 and TRBJ2-1; TRBD2 might be the D (6 bases). CDR1 and CDR2 from the germline V gene are SGHVS and FNYEAQ. The CDR3 is 15 residues long. The V end lost 2 bases, the J end lost 2 bases, and 10 bases lay between the germline ends. Here the CDR3 reads CASSLRDFTYNEQFF. CDR3 DNA sequence: TGTGCCAGCAGCTTAAGGGACTTTACCTACAATGAGCAGTTCTTC.

This clone turned up a few times. The chain joins TRBV13 to TRBJ1-6; D ambiguous. Trimming took off 1 base at V and 7 bases at J, with 11 bases between the two ends. Germline V CDR1 and CDR2: PRHDT, FYEKMQ (reference sequence). CDR3 length equals 15 residues. This CDR3 is CASSLVYGGNSPLHF. The CDR3 nucleotides read TGTGCCAGCAGCTTAGTGTACGGAGGAAATTCACCCCTCCACTTT.

V and J are TRBV6-6 and TRBJ2-7, with 8 bases matching TRBD2. Germline V lookup: CDR1 MNHNY, CDR2 SVGAGI (reference sequence). The CDR3 runs 15 residues. Trimming took 4 bases from V and 0 from J; bases not matched to a gene: 5. The CDR3 protein is CASSFTLAASYEQYF. The CDR3 DNA sequence: TGTGCCAGCAGTTTCACACTAGCGGCCTCCTACGAGCAGTACTTC.

The chain carries TRBV5-4 and TRBJ2-1, with 8 bases identical to TRBD1. V lost 5 bases and J lost 2; bases outside the gene matches: 3. Germline CDR1 reads SGHNT; CDR2 reads YYREEE (reference sequence). The CDR3 extends over 14 amino acids. In nucleotides, the CDR3 is TGTGCCAGCAGGGACAGGGTGGCCTACAATGAGCAGTTCTTC. It codes for CASRDRVAYNEQFF.

This clone was recorded once. At one end, the junction sequence differs from germline, possibly due to a read error. The J gene is TRBJ2-5, the V gene TRBV6-5, with D uncertain. The germline gives CDR1 MNHEY, CDR2 SVGAGI. CDR3 length equals 11 residues. This chain's CDR3 is CASSPSRSQNF. CDR3 coding DNA: TGTGCCAGCAGTCCAAGCAGGTCCCAAAACTTC.

The CDR3 loop is CASSPLPGELFF. The DNA for the CDR3 is TGTGCCAGCAGCCCTCTTCCCGGGGAGCTGTTTTTT. This chain links TRBV11-3 with TRBJ2-2; D is unresolved. The CDR3 is made up of 12 amino acids. CDR1 and CDR2 (germline): SGHNT, YENEEA. V lost 5 bases and J 6 bases, leaving 7 bases between the germline ends.

The V gene is TRBV11-3, the J gene TRBJ2-1, with 9 bases identical to TRBD1. The CDR3 covers 15 residues. With 5 bases clipped from V and 3 bases from J, the junction kept 5 bases outside the gene matches. Germline assignment: CDR1 SGHNT and CDR2 YENEEA. CDR3 protein: CASSEPGQGYNEQFF. CDR3 in DNA: TGTGCCAGCAGCGAGCCGGGACAGGGCTACAATGAGCAGTTCTTC. The variable domain in full, with the rest retrieved from reference TRBV11-3 and TRBJ2-1, is EAGVVQSPRYKIIEKKQPVAFWCNPISGHNTLYWYLQNLGQGPELLIRYENEEAVDDSQLPKDRFSAERLKGVDSTLKIQPAELGDSAVYLCASSEPGQGYNEQFFGPGTRLTVL.

This chain links TRBV11-3 with TRBJ2-5, with 9 bases that match TRBD2. Germline values: CDR1 SGHNT, CDR2 YENEEA. Trimming at V came to 5 bases and at J to 4 bases, leaving 11 bases not matched to a gene. This CDR3 has 16 residues. Written as DNA, the CDR3 is TGTGCCAGCAGCCCCGGGCTAGCGGGATTCGGAGAGACCCAGTACTTC. This gives the protein CASSPGLAGFGETQYF.

V usage is TRBV28 and J usage is TRBJ1-1, with D unclear. The germline CDR1 and CDR2 sequences are MDHEN and SYDVKM. V lost 6 bases and J 4 bases, leaving 18 bases between the germline ends. CDR3 size: 15 residues. This CDR3 is CASRPDEAIATEAFF. As DNA, the CDR3 is TGTGCCAGCAGACCCGACGAGGCGATCGCCACTGAAGCTTTCTTT.

The chain links TRBV7-2 to TRBJ1-1, with 7 bases identical to TRBD1. Germline CDR1 is SGHTA and CDR2 is FQGNSA. CDR3 length equals 14 residues. After removal of 2 bases from V and 5 bases from J, the junction contained 5 bases not matched to a gene. The CDR3 here is CASSLSQGGTEAFF. CDR3 DNA: TGTGCCAGCAGCTTATCGCAGGGGGGAACTGAAGCTTTCTTT.

V gene TRBV11-2 combines with J gene TRBJ1-1; the match to TRBD1 covers 8 bases. Germline CDR1 is SGHAT and CDR2 is FQNNGV. This CDR3 has 17 residues. The V and J ends lost 0 bases and 4 bases, in that order; junction bases with no gene match: 10. Here the CDR3 DNA reads TGTGCCAGCAGCTTAGATGGTCCAGGGGGCTCGGGCACTGAAGCTTTCTTT. Its protein product is CASSLDGPGGSGTEAFF.

The chain joins TRBV4-1 to TRBJ1-2; D gene unclear. The V gene lost 0 bases and the J gene lost 7 bases, with 18 bases spanning the gap. Per germline, CDR1 MGHRA and CDR2 YSYEKL. The CDR3 totals 16 residues. The CDR3 bases are TGCGCCAGCAGCCAAGATTTATCTAGTTGGTTCGGTGGCTACACCTTC. This gives the protein CASSQDLSSWFGGYTF.

The V and J genes are TRBV6-5 and TRBJ1-6; TRBD1 is a possible D gene (6 bases). Germline V CDR1 and CDR2: MNHEY, SVGAGI. This CDR3 has 16 amino acids. V lost 0 bases and J lost 2, with 8 bases in between. Here the CDR3 reads CASSYSGGAYNSPLHF. In nucleotides, the CDR3 is TGTGCCAGCAGTTACTCAGGGGGGGCCTATAATTCACCCCTCCACTTT.